These T cell receptor beta chains were read from a single sample in a study of blood T cell repertoires in COVID-19. Assay used: immunoSEQ multiplex PCR; TCRdb lists only in-frame clones, some missing. The sample lists about 140,000 clones; 60% to 80% were seen once. The source material was PBMCs or T cells enriched from blood (not recorded which). These receptors all stem from a woman in her 50s who had recovered from COVID-19. CDR3s include the opening cysteine and the closing phenylalanine or tryptophan. Each record gives: D gene, V gene, J gene, clone size, CDR3 protein, CDR3 DNA. A D gene is named only where the DNA matches it firmly. Expanded clones are given a class, and other clones once, few, many or no size at all.

d_gene: TRBD1
v_gene: TRBV6-1
j_gene: TRBJ2-1
abundance: many
CDR3aa: CASSEEQGSYNEQFF
CDR3nt: TGTGCCAGCAGTGAAGAACAGGGGTCCTACAATGAGCAGTTCTTC

d_gene: TRBD2
v_gene: TRBV5-8
j_gene: TRBJ2-1
abundance: -
CDR3aa: CASSPSGRAWEQFF
CDR3nt: TGTGCCAGCAGCCCTAGCGGGAGGGCCTGGGAGCAGTTCTTC

d_gene: -
v_gene: TRBV6-5
j_gene: TRBJ1-1
abundance: -
CDR3aa: CASSPQGLVEAFF
CDR3nt: TGTGCCAGCAGTCCACAGGGTTTGGTTGAAGCTTTCTTT

d_gene: -
v_gene: TRBV9
j_gene: TRBJ2-1
abundance: few
CDR3aa: CASSVVHSSYNEQFF
CDR3nt: TGTGCCAGCAGCGTAGTCCATAGCTCCTACAATGAGCAGTTCTTC

d_gene: TRBD1
v_gene: TRBV29-1
j_gene: TRBJ2-7
abundance: -
CDR3aa: CSVANRGGEQYF
CDR3nt: TGCAGCGTTGCAAACAGGGGTGGCGAGCAGTACTTC

d_gene: -
v_gene: TRBV19
j_gene: TRBJ1-2
abundance: -
CDR3aa: CASSPRDYGYTF
CDR3nt: TGTGCCAGTAGTCCCCGGGACTATGGCTACACCTTC

d_gene: -
v_gene: TRBV2
j_gene: TRBJ2-7
abundance: -
CDR3aa: CAIYRDTYEQYF
CDR3nt: TGTGCCATCTACAGAGACACCTACGAGCAGTACTTC

d_gene: -
v_gene: TRBV5-1
j_gene: TRBJ2-3
abundance: -
CDR3aa: CASSLEPSRPDTQYF
CDR3nt: TGCGCCAGCAGCTTGGAACCTAGTAGGCCAGATACGCAGTATTTT

d_gene: -
v_gene: TRBV11-3
j_gene: TRBJ2-7
abundance: few
CDR3aa: CASSLVPRSYEQYF
CDR3nt: TGTGCCAGCAGCTTAGTTCCGCGTTCCTACGAGCAGTACTTC

d_gene: TRBD1
v_gene: TRBV28
j_gene: TRBJ1-4
abundance: few
CDR3aa: CASQGGPPLTSLF
CDR3nt: TGTGCCAGCCAGGGGGGTCCCCCTCTCACTTCTCTTTTT

d_gene: -
v_gene: TRBV4-1
j_gene: TRBJ2-7
abundance: few
CDR3aa: CASSRQDSAYEQYF
CDR3nt: TGCGCCAGCAGCCGACAAGACAGCGCTTACGAGCAGTACTTC

d_gene: -
v_gene: TRBV5-1
j_gene: TRBJ2-1
abundance: -
CDR3aa: CASSLAQGPYNEQFF
CDR3nt: TGCGCCAGCAGCTTGGCTCAGGGTCCTTACAATGAGCAGTTCTTC

d_gene: -
v_gene: TRBV28
j_gene: TRBJ2-7
abundance: -
CDR3aa: CASSPTSSGHPIYEQYF
CDR3nt: TGTGCCAGCAGTCCAACATCATCCGGACACCCAATTTACGAGCAGTACTTC

d_gene: -
v_gene: TRBV5-5
j_gene: TRBJ2-2
abundance: -
CDR3aa: CASSLAAQANTGELFF
CDR3nt: TGTGCCAGCAGCTTGGCCGCACAAGCGAACACCGGGGAGCTGTTTTTT

d_gene: -
v_gene: TRBV29-1
j_gene: TRBJ2-7
abundance: -
CDR3aa: CSVRGGVGGEYEQYF
CDR3nt: TGCAGCGTCCGAGGGGGGGTAGGGGGAGAGTACGAGCAGTACTTC

d_gene: -
v_gene: TRBV4-2
j_gene: TRBJ1-3
abundance: few
CDR3aa: CASSQDWGRPGNTIYF
CDR3nt: TGTGCCAGCAGCCAAGATTGGGGGCGCCCTGGAAACACCATATATTTT

d_gene: -
v_gene: TRBV28
j_gene: TRBJ2-5
abundance: -
CDR3aa: CASSFGGSGETQYF
CDR3nt: TGTGCCAGCAGTTTTGGGGGGAGTGGCGAGACCCAGTACTTC